What follows is one T cell receptor (beta chain) and its context. Its antigen is not yet known. Base-call qualities are not available, and no considerably larger clone is one nucleotide away. CD8 naive samples were CD45RO-negative cells positively selected for CCR7, giving a CD45RA+CCR7+ population that excluded TemRA cells. Healthy HIV-negative adults with no recently reported acute infections or vaccinations were included as donors. Every donor was a Caucasian adult residing in Nashville, Tennessee, USA. After blood collection by leukapheresis, PBMCs were isolated using Ficoll-Histopaque density gradient centrifugation and then cryopreserved in the vapor phase of liquid nitrogen. Purity and quantity of every magnetically sorted T cell population were checked by analytical flow cytometry. Genomic DNA was isolated from each sorted fraction and quantified by UV absorbance on a Nanodrop 2000c. The data originate from a study of shared clonotypes between healthy human individuals (dated by TCRdb to 2018 to 2021). Turning to the overall study: A few men and two women, aged 18 to 49 years, made up the cohort. Per donor, three plates each were used for CD4 naive and CD4 memory, two for CD8 naive, and one for CD8 memory. To estimate repertoire size and how much clonotypes are shared between individuals, the study performed deep sequencing of blood TCR repertoires from a few healthy adults. Different laboratories and diverse techniques were used to prepare libraries and sequence TCR repertoires, to increase sequencing depth and limit assay-specific biases. Each donor's leukapheresis produced roughly between roughly 0.94 and 9.5 billion PBMCs.

CDR1 and CDR2 (SGHAT, FQNNGV) derive from the germline V gene. Its CDR3 holds 14 amino acids, cysteine through phenylalanine. Only the CDR3 DNA is retained, 42 bases long and in frame from the first base. V is reduced by 5 bases and J by 3 bases, leaving a spacing of 10 bases between them. Results the study describes overall, beyond this receptor: Rarefaction of sorted-subset datasets indicated incomplete sequencing despite the large sequencing depth. Pairwise subsampling led to the expectation that sequencing depth would affect the degree of clonotype sharing among donors. Sampling was limited to blood, and TCR repertoires in tissue likely differ from TCR repertoires in blood. Naive subsets generally had larger estimated clonotype richness than memory subsets did. When a handful of donors were compared, the shared fraction of clonotypes was about 5.2% for naive CD4, around 3.6% for naive CD8, more than 2% for memory CD4, and 0.35% to 0.4% for memory CD8. The small number of donors limited the genetic and exposure-history diversity represented. Compared with non-shared clonotypes, clonotypes shared by all four sorted-subset donors had higher generation probabilities.

TCR CDR3 regions were amplified from genomic DNA by multiplex PCR using the deep immunoSEQ assay. Extracted genomic DNA from each cell subset was distributed evenly across all wells of several immunoSEQ 96-well plates, and each plate was treated as a replicate. For sorted subsets, roughly 0.2 ug genomic DNA, equal to about 30,000 T cell genomes, was loaded into each replicate PCR. Purified libraries were quantified with a Qubit 3.0 fluorometer, sized on a Bioanalyzer 2100, and re-quantified with the KAPA Library Quantification kit. Every immunoSEQ 96-well plate was sequenced on a separate single-read 150-cycle Illumina NextSeq 550 flow cell. Under the source paper's analysis protocol: The immunoSEQ output contained only junctional sequences without quality scores, so filtering could not match that applied to full-length reads. To assign V/J genes and CDR3, sequences were annotated against IMGT germline references using PyIR, a Python wrapper for IgBLAST v1.9. Reads were removed for weak V/J assignments (E-value above 1e-6), missing CDR3, stop codons, out-of-frame junctions, or ambiguous translated residues. V3J clonotypes were defined by identical inferred V gene, J gene, and CDR3 amino acid sequence. To compute the percentage overlap between repertoires, the number of shared unique clonotypes was divided by the size of the smaller repertoire. Richness of each repertoire was evaluated using RTK rarefaction, the Chao1 estimator, and Recon v2.1 estimates of unobserved clonotypes. For all TCRbeta clonotypes obtained by the gDNA method from a few donors, generation probabilities were computed with OLGA. TCRdb took over this immuneACCESS table, retaining in-frame rearrangements with V and J assigned. Such tables are incomplete; in checked studies, under half of the missing clones stem from an unresolved V gene, and the remainder is unexplained. Clonal size and the V and J genes are those of that table, whereas D and trimming came from the DNA. The sample table lists around 600,000 clones, 85% to 95% of them with a count of one. The ten largest clones take up approximately 0.11% of the sample.

Material for sequencing was naive CD8+ T cells sorted from blood. This specimen's cell subset or site label, interpreted: CD45RA+CCR7+. The receptor chain draws on TRBV11-2 and TRBJ2-2; the D gene is perhaps TRBD1 or TRBD2, as each covers 5 bases. This sequence originates from a woman aged 25 to 45 in good health. DNA sequence: TGTGCCAGCAGCATCGGGACCTACACCGGGGAGCTGTTTTTT. The resulting protein is CASSIGTYTGELFF.